The clone carrying this TCR beta chain turned up a few times. No antigen is known for it. Germline V gene data show CDR1 as GTSNPN and CDR2 as SVGIG (reference sequence). The CDR3 contains 13 residues. Trimming took off 0 bases at V and 5 bases at J, with 7 bases between the two ends. Each CDR3 protein is one row after TCRdb ran MiXCR on the RT-PCR reads. The data contain more than 450,000 distinct CDR3 sequences, approximately 12% of them singletons. These data originate in a study of response to subunit inactivated influenza vaccine. Overall study findings and caveats: T cells newly recruited by each seasonal influenza vaccination are few, the authors suggested.

The chain joins TRBV30 to TRBJ2-2; D unresolved. This TCR came from a middle-aged man who received an inactivated influenza vaccine. Sequenced material: PBMCs from blood, taken on the day of vaccination. The CDR3 nucleotides are TGTGCCTGGAGTGTACGGGTGACCGGGGAGCTGTTTTTT. Translation gives CAWSVRVTGELFF.